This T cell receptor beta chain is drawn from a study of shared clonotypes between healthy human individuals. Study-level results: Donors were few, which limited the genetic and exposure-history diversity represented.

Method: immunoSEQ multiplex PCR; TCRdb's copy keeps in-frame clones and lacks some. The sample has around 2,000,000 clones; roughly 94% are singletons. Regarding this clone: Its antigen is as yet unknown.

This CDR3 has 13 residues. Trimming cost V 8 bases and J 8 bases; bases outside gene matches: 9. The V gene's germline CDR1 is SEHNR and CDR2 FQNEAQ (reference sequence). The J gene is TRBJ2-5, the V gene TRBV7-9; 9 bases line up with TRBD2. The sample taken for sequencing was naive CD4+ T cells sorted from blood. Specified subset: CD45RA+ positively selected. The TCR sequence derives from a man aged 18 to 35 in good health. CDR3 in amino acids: CASGQVAGVTQYF. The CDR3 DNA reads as TGTGCCAGCGGGCAGGTAGCGGGAGTTACCCAGTACTTC. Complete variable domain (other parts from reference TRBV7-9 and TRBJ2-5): DTGVSQNPRHKITKRGQNVTFRCDPISEHNRLYWYRQTLGQGPEFLTYFQNEAQLEKSRLLSDRFSAERPKGSFSTLEIQRTEQGDSAMYLCASGQVAGVTQYFGPGTRLLVL.